This T cell receptor beta chain was obtained from a study of T cells after yellow fever vaccination. TCRdb independently ran MiXCR on the 5' RACE reads; one entry per CDR3 protein. The sample has fewer than 400,000 distinct CDR3 sequences, roughly 6.2% seen once. As regards this clonotype: Its target is unknown.

Study-level findings and limits: Post-booster repertoires again held most primary-vaccination clones (roughly 95% CD4, 85% to 90% CD8). The secondary T-cell response peaked on day 5, not day 15, but was weaker. There was a possibility that FACS-sorted repertoires contained abundant clonotypes contaminating from the bulk population.

V lost 4 bases and J lost 5, with 24 bases in between. This CDR3 comprises 17 residues. Germline lookup yields CDR1 SGHRS and CDR2 YFSETQ. Specimen: PBMCs, collected 5 days after the yellow fever booster vaccination. This sequence originates from a man aged 25 to 45 who received the YFV17D yellow fever vaccine. V is TRBV5-1 and J is TRBJ2-5, with D possibly being TRBD1 (6 bases). The CDR3 coding sequence is TGCGCCAGCAGCCCACAGGGAGAAGCGGCCTGGGGGGAGACCCAGTACTTC. This encodes CASSPQGEAAWGETQYF.